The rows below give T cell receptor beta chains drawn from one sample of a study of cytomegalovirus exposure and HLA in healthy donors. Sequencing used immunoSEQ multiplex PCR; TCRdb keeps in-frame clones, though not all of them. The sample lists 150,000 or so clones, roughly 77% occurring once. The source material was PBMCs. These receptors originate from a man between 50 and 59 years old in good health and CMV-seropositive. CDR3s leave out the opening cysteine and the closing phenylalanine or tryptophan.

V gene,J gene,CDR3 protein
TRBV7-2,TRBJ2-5,ASGPGLAGAGETQY
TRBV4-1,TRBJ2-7,ASSQETGNSYEQY
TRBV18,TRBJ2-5,ASSPPSRRPSWTQY
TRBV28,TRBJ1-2,ASSLGQDGHT
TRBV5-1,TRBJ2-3,ASSPPSTDTQY
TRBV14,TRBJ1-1,ASSQEFYGNEAF
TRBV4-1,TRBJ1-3,ASSQEPADRFGNTIY
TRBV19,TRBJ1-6,ASSTVSSYNSPLH
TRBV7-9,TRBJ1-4,ASSLGTGYAEKLF
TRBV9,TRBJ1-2,ASSEGTDGYT
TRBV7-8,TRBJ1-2,ASSLGRDYGGYT
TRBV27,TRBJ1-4,ASRNRGSPAEKLF
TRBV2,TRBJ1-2,ASSDGDRAQKSYGYT
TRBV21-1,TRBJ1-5,ASSKAGRGMYWVQPQH
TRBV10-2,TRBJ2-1,ASSGLGSGDYNEQF
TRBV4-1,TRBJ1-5,ASSQESGSNQPQH
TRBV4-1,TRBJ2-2,ASSPLWDRGQSGELF